These T cell receptor beta chains were read from a single sample in a study of blood T cells in healthy people across ages. TCRdb recomputed calls from the 5' RACE reads with MiXCR, one row per CDR3 protein. The sample includes about 380,000 distinct CDR3 sequences, 52% seen only once; the top ten take about 54%. Material: blood. These receptors were obtained from a man aged 55 to 70 in good health. Both conserved end residues are trimmed from each CDR3. The order of the fields is J gene, V gene, CDR3 protein.

>TRBJ2-5|TRBV24-1
ATIDREETQY
>TRBJ2-6|TRBV20-1
SARGTGVMVGSGANVLT
>TRBJ2-7|TRBV10-3
AISDGPYEQY
>TRBJ1-6|TRBV12-3/TRBV12-4
ASSLRADYNSPLH
>TRBJ2-2|TRBV5-1
AVQTGTTHTGELF
>.|TRBV20-1
SAPRGTSGYEQY
>TRBJ2-5|TRBV5-1
ASSFEGARQETQY
>TRBJ1-2|TRBV5-1
ASSTDSNYGYT
>TRBJ1-2|TRBV28
ASSTRTTGALAGYT
>TRBJ2-1|TRBV11-3
ASSPAGVSNEQF
>TRBJ1-2|TRBV5-1
ASSAGGYPPKGYT